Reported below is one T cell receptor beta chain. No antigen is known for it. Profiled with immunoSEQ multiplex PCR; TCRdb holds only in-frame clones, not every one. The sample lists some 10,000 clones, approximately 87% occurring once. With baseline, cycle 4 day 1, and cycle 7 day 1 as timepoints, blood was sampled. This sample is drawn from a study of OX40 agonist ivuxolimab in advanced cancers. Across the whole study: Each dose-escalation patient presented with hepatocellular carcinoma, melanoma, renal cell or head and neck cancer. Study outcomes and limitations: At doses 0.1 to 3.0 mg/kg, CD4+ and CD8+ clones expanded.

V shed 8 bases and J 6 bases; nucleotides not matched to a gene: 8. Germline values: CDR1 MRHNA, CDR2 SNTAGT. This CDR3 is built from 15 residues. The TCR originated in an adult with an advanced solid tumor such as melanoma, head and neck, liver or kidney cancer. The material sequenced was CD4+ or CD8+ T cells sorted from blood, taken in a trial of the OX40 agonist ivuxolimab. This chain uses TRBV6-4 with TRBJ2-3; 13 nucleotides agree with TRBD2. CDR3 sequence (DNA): TGTGCCAGCTCTTCCACTAGCGGGGGGGCGGATACGCAGTATTTT. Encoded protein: CASSSTSGGADTQYF.